Sequencing of this TCR beta chain was carried out in a study of blood T cells in healthy people across ages. In this sample, this clonotype turned up many times. The antigen is not known. Study-level results: Older individuals had lower TCR beta diversity per million T cells (the decline was roughly linear).

With a J-beta primer mix and a sample-barcoded 5' primer, a second PCR ran about 6 to 11 cycles. TCRdb re-analysed the 5' RACE reads in MiXCR, keeping a single row per CDR3 protein. The sample has hundreds of thousands of distinct CDR3 sequences; around 26% are singletons. This CDR3 contains 15 residues. The V gene's germline CDR1 is LGHDT and CDR2 YNNKEL (reference sequence). J lost 0 bases, V lost 6 bases, and 6 bases had no gene match. The material sequenced was blood. The rearrangement links TRBV3-1 to TRBJ2-3; 7 bases map to TRBD1. The source is a woman older than 75 in good health. For the CDR3, the DNA is TGTGCCAGCAGATATACAGGGGTTAGCACAGATACGCAGTATTTT. It is translated as CASRYTGVSTDTQYF.